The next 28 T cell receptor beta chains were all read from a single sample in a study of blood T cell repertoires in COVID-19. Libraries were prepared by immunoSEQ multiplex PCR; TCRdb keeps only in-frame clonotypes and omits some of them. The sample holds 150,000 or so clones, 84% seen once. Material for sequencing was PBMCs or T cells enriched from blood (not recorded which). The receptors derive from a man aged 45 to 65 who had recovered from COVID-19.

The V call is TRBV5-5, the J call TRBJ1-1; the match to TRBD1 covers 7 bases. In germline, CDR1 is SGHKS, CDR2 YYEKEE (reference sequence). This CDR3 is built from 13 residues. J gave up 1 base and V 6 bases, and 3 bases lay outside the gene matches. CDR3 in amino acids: CASNGQANTEAFF. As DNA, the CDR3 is TGTGCCAGCAATGGACAGGCGAACACTGAAGCTTTCTTT.

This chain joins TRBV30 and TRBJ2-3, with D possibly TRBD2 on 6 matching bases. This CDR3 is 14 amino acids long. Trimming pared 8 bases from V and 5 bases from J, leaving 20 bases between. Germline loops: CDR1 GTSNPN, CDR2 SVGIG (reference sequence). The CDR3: CATPAGIGGDTQYF. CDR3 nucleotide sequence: TGTGCCACTCCAGCGGGCATCGGGGGAGATACGCAGTATTTT. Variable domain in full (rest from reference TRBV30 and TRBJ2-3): SQTIHQWPATLVQPVGSPLSLECTVEGTSNPNLYWYRQAAGRGLQLLFYSVGIGQISSEVPQNLSASRPQDRQFILSSKKLLLSDSGFYLCATPAGIGGDTQYFGPGTRLTVL.

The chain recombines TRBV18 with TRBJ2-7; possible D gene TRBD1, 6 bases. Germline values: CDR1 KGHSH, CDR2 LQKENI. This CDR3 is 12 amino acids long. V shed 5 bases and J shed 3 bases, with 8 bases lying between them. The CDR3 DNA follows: TGTGCCAGCTCAGCGGACAGCTACGAGCAGTACTTC. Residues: CASSADSYEQYF.

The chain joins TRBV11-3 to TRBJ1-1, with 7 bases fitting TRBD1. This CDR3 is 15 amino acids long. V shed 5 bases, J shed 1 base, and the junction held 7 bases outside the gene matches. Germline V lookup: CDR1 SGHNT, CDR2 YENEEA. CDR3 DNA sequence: TGTGCCAGCAGCACTCGGACAGGACCGAACACTGAAGCTTTCTTT. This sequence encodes CASSTRTGPNTEAFF.

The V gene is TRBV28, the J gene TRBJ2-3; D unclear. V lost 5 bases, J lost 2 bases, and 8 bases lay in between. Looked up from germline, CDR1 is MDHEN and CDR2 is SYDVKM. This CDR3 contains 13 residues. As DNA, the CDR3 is TGTGCCAGCAGTACCCTACCCACAGATACGCAGTATTTT. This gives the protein CASSTLPTDTQYF.

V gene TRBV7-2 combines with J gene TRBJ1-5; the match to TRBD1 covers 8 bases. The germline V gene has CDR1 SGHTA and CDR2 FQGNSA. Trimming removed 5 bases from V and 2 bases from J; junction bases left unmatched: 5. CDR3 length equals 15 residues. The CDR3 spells CASSPGQGRNQPQHF. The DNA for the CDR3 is TGTGCCAGCAGCCCCGGACAGGGCCGCAATCAGCCCCAGCATTTT. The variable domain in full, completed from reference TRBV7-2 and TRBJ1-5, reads GAGVSQSPSNKVTEKGKDVELRCDPISGHTALYWYRQSLGQGLEFLIYFQGNSAPDKSGLPSDRFSAERTGGSVSTLTIQRTQQEDSAVYLCASSPGQGRNQPQHFGDGTRLSIL.

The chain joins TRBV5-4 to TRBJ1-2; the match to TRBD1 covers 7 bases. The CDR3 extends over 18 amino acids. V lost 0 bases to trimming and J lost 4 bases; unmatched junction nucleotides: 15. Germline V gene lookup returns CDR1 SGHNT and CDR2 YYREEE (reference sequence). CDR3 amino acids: CASSLGAGTALRFYGYTF. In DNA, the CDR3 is TGTGCCAGCAGCTTGGGTGCCGGGACAGCACTCAGATTCTATGGCTACACCTTC. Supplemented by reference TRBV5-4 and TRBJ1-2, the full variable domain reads ETGVTQSPTHLIKTRGQQVTLRCSSQSGHNTVSWYQQALGQGPQFIFQYYREEENGRGNFPPRFSGLQFPNYSSELNVNALELDDSALYLCASSLGAGTALRFYGYTFGSGTRLTVV.

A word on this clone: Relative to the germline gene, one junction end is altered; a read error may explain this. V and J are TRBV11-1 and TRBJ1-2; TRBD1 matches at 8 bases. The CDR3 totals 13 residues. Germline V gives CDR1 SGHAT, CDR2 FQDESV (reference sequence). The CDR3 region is CASSLAARTGFTF. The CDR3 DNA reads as TGTGCCAGCAGCCTAGCCGCCCGGACAGGGTTCACCTTC.

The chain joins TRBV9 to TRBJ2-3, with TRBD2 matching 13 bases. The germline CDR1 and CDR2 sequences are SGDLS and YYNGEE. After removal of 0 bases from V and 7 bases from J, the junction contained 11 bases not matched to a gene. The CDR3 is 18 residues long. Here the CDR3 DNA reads TGTGCCAGCAGCGTAGTAGATATGGGACTAGCGGGGATAAATACGCAGTATTTT. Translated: CASSVVDMGLAGINTQYF.

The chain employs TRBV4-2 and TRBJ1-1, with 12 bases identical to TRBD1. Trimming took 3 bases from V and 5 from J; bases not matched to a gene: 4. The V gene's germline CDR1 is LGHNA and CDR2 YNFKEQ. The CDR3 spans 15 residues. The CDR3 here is CASSQGDRGLTEAFF. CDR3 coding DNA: TGTGCCAGCAGCCAGGGGGACAGGGGGCTAACTGAAGCTTTCTTT.

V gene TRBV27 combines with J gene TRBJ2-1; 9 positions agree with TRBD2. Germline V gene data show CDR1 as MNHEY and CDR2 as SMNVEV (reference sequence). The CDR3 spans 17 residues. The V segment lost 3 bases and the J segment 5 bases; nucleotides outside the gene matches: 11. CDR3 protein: CASSFLISGGTHNEQFF. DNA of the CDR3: TGTGCCAGCAGTTTTTTGATCAGCGGGGGGACCCACAATGAGCAGTTCTTC.

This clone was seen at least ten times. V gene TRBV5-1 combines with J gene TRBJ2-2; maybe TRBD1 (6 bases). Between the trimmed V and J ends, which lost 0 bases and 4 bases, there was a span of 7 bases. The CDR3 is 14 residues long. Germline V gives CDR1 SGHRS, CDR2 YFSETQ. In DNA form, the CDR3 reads TGCGCCAGCAGCTTGGCAGGGGTCACCGGGGAGCTGTTTTTT. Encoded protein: CASSLAGVTGELFF.

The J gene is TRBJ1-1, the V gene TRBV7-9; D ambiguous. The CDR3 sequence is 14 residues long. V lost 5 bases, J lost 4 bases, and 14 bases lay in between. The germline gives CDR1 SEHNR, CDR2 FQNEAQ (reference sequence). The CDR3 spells CASSTEGAGTEAFF. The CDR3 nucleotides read TGTGCCAGCAGCACTGAAGGCGCGGGCACTGAAGCTTTCTTT.

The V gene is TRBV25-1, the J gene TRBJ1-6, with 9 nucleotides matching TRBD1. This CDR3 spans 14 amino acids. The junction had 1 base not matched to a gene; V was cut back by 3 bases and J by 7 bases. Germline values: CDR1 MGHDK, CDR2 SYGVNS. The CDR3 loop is CASSETGGNSPLHF. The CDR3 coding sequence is TGTGCCAGCAGTGAGACAGGGGGGAATTCACCCCTCCACTTT.

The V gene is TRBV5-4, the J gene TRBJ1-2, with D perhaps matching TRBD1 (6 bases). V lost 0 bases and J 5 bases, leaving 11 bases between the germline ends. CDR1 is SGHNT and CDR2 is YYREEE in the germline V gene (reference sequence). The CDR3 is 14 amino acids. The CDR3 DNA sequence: TGTGCCAGCAGCTTGGGGGCAGGGGCGTATGGCTACACCTTC. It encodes CASSLGAGAYGYTF. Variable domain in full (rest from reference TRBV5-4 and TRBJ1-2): ETGVTQSPTHLIKTRGQQVTLRCSSQSGHNTVSWYQQALGQGPQFIFQYYREEENGRGNFPPRFSGLQFPNYSSELNVNALELDDSALYLCASSLGAGAYGYTFGSGTRLTVV.

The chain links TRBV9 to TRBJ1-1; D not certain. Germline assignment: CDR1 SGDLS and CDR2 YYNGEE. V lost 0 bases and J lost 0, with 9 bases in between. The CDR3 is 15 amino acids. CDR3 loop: CASSVGQNMNTEAFF. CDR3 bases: TGTGCCAGCAGCGTAGGGCAGAACATGAACACTGAAGCTTTCTTT. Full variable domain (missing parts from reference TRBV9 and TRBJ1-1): DSGVTQTPKHLITATGQRVTLRCSPRSGDLSVYWYQQSLDQGLQFLIQYYNGEERAKGNILERFSAQQFPDLHSELNLSSLELGDSALYFCASSVGQNMNTEAFFGQGTRLTVV.

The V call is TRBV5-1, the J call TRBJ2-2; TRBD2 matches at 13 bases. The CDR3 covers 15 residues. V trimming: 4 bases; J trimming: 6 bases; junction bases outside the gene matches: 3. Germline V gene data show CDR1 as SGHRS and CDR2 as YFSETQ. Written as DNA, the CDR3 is TGCGCCAGCAGCCGGACTAGCGGGGGTTCCGGGGAGCTGTTTTTT. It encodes CASSRTSGGSGELFF. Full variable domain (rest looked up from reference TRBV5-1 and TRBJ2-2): KAGVTQTPRYLIKTRGQQVTLSCSPISGHRSVSWYQQTPGQGLQFLFEYFSETQRNKGNFPGRFSGRQFSNSRSEMNVSTLELGDSALYLCASSRTSGGSGELFFGEGSRLTVL.

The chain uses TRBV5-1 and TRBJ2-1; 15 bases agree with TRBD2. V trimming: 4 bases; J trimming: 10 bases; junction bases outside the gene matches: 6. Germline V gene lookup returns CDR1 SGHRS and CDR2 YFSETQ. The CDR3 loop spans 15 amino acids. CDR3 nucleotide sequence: TGCGCCAGCAGCCCGGGACTAGCGGGGGGTAAAGAGCAGTTCTTC. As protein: CASSPGLAGGKEQFF.

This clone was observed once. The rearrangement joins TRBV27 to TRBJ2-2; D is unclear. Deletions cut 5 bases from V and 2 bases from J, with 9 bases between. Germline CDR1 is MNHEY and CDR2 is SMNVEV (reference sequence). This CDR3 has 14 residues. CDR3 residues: CASSPFFNTGELFF. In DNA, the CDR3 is TGTGCCAGCAGTCCGTTCTTTAACACCGGGGAGCTGTTTTTT.

The CDR3 bases are TGTGCCAGCAGCTTACATACAGGGGTTGTCACTGAAGCTTTCTTT. Protein: CASSLHTGVVTEAFF. The genes are TRBV7-8 and TRBJ1-1; 7 nucleotides line up with TRBD1. The CDR3 contains 15 residues. J was trimmed by 4 bases and V by 2 bases; bases with no gene match: 7. CDR1 and CDR2 from the germline V gene are SGHVS and FQNEAQ.

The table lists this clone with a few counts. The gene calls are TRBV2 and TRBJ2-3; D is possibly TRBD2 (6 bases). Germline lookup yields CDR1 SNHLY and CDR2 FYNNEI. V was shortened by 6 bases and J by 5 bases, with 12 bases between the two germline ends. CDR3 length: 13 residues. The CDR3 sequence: CASRLAVRDTQYF. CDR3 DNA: TGTGCCAGCAGACTAGCTGTGAGAGATACGCAGTATTTT.

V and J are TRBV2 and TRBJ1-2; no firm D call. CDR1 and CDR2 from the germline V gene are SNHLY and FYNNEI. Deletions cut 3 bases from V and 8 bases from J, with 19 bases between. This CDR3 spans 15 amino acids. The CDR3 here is CASSDTRDDVGGYTF. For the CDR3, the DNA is TGTGCCAGCAGTGATACCCGGGATGATGTGGGAGGCTACACCTTC. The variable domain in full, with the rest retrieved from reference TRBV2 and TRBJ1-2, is EPEVTQTPSHQVTQMGQEVILRCVPISNHLYFYWYRQILGQKVEFLVSFYNNEISEKSEIFDDQFSVERPDGSNFTLKIRSTKLEDSAMYFCASSDTRDDVGGYTFGSGTRLTVV.

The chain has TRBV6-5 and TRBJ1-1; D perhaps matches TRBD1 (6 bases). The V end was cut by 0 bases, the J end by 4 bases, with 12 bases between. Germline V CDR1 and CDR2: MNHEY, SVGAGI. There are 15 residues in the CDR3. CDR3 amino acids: CASSYSGALVTEAFF. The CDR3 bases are TGTGCCAGCAGTTACTCGGGGGCCCTGGTCACTGAAGCTTTCTTT.

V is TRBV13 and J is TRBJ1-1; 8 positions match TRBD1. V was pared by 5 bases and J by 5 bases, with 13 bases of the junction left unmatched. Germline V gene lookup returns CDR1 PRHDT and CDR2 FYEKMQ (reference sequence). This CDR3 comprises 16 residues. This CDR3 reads CASSPRGQRGGTEAFF. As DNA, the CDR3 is TGTGCCAGCAGCCCCAGGGGGCAGAGGGGAGGGACTGAAGCTTTCTTT.

CDR3 sequence (DNA): TGTGCCAGCAGTTTAGGCCAGGGGGACAATCAGCCCCAGCATTTT. Residues: CASSLGQGDNQPQHF. This chain uses TRBV27 with TRBJ1-5; 7 bases line up with TRBD1. V lost 2 bases and J lost 3; bases outside the gene matches: 4. CDR1 is MNHEY and CDR2 is SMNVEV in the germline V gene (reference sequence). The CDR3 is 15 amino acids.

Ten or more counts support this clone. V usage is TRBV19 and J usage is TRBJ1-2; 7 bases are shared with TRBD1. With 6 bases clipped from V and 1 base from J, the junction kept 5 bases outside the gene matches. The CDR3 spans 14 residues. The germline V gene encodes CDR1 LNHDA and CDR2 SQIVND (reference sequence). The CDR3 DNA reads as TGTGCCAGTAGCCGCCGGGACAGTAACTATGGCTACACCTTC. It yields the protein CASSRRDSNYGYTF.

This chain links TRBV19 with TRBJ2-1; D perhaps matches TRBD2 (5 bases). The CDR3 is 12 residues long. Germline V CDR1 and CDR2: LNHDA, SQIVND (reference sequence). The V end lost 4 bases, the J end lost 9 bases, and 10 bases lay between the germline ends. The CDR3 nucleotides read TGTGCCAGTAGTACACGGGATAGTGAGCAGTTCTTC. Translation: CASSTRDSEQFF. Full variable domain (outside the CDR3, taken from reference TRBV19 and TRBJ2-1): DGGITQSPKYLFRKEGQNVTLSCEQNLNHDAMYWYRQDPGQGLRLIYYSQIVNDFQKGDIAEGYSVSREKKESFPLTVTSAQKNPTAFYLCASSTRDSEQFFGPGTRLTVL.

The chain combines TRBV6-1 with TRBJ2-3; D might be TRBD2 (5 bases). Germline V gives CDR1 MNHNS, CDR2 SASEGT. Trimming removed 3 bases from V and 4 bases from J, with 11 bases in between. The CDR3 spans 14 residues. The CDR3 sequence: CASSESLAADTQYF. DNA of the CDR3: TGTGCCAGCAGTGAGAGTCTAGCCGCAGATACGCAGTATTTT.